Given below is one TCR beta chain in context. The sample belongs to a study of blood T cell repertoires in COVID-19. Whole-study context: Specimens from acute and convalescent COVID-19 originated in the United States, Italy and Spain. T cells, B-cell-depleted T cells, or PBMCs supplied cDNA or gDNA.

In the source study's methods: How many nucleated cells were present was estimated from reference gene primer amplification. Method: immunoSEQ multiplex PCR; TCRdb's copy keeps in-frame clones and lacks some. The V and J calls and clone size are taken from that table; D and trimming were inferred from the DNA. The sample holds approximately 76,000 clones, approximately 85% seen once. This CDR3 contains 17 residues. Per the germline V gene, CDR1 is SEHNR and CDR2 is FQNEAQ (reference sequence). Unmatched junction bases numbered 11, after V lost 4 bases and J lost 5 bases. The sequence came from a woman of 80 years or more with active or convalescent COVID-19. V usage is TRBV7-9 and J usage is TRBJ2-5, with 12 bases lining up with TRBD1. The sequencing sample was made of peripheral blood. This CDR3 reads CASSSPVGTGGLETQYF. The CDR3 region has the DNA TGTGCCAGCAGCTCCCCCGTGGGGACAGGGGGCTTGGAGACCCAGTACTTC.